Following are 23 T cell receptor beta chains from one sample sequenced in a study of blood T cell repertoires in COVID-19. The method was immunoSEQ multiplex PCR; TCRdb's version includes in-frame clones alone and lacks a portion of them. The sample carries some 130,000 clones, roughly nine tenths recorded once. The sequencing input was peripheral blood. These receptors were taken from a woman aged 65 to 85 with COVID-19, enrolled during active disease.

The rearrangement uses TRBV10-3 and TRBJ2-3, with 9 bases fitting TRBD2. The V gene's germline CDR1 is ENHRY and CDR2 SYGVKD. Trimming at V came to 7 bases and at J to 3 bases, leaving 8 bases not matched to a gene. This CDR3 has 15 residues. The CDR3 DNA is TGTGCCATCACCCTTGGCGGGGGGGGGACAGATACGCAGTATTTT. Amino acid sequence: CAITLGGGGTDTQYF.

V usage is TRBV6-1 and J usage is TRBJ2-5, with D perhaps TRBD1 (5 bases). Trimming took 3 bases from V and 3 from J, leaving 8 bases between them. The CDR3 runs to 13 residues. Germline lookup yields CDR1 MNHNS and CDR2 SASEGT. CDR3 DNA sequence: TGTGCCAGCAGTGATGCCAGGGAAGAGACCCAGTACTTC. This encodes CASSDAREETQYF.

The DNA for the CDR3 is TGTGCCAGCAGCTTACGAGAGGGCGGCGAGCAGTACTTC. This gives the protein CASSLREGGEQYF. V gene TRBV7-9 combines with J gene TRBJ2-7, with D possibly being TRBD2 (5 bases). This CDR3 region has 13 residues. V dropped 2 bases and J dropped 6 bases, with 11 bases sitting between them. Germline V gene data show CDR1 as SEHNR and CDR2 as FQNEAQ (reference sequence).

This clone came up once. The V call is TRBV29-1, the J call TRBJ2-4, with TRBD2 matching over 7 bases. This CDR3 contains 17 residues. V shed 4 bases, J shed 0 bases, and the junction held 12 bases outside the gene matches. Germline CDR1 reads SQVTM; CDR2 reads ANQGSEA. CDR3 region: CSVASRRTSLAKNIQYF. The CDR3 region has the DNA TGCAGCGTTGCCTCGAGACGGACTAGTCTAGCCAAAAACATTCAGTACTTC.

The rearrangement uses TRBV10-2 and TRBJ2-6, with D possibly TRBD2 on 6 matching bases. Germline assignment: CDR1 WSHSY and CDR2 SAAADI. V was pared by 10 bases and J by 0 bases, with 19 bases between. This CDR3 is 17 amino acids long. CDR3 nucleotides: TGCGCCATAAGGTGGGGGGAAGGACTCTCTGGGGCCAACGTCCTGACTTTC. Translating it yields CAIRWGEGLSGANVLTF.

The chain couples TRBV30 to TRBJ1-5; D might be TRBD1 (5 bases). Germline V gene lookup returns CDR1 GTSNPN and CDR2 SVGIG (reference sequence). CDR3 size: 14 residues. V dropped 3 bases and J dropped 6 bases, with 15 bases sitting between them. Here the CDR3 reads CAWRGPGQAQPQHF. The CDR3 DNA reads TGTGCCTGGAGGGGTCCAGGGCAGGCTCAGCCCCAGCATTTT.

V and J are TRBV6-6 and TRBJ2-1, with 10 positions matching TRBD2. J gave up 1 base and V 6 bases, and 3 bases lay outside the gene matches. This CDR3 is built from 15 residues. Germline values: CDR1 MNHNY, CDR2 SVGAGI (reference sequence). CDR3 sequence: CASRERGGSYNEQFF. The DNA for the CDR3 is TGTGCCAGCAGAGAGCGGGGGGGGTCCTACAATGAGCAGTTCTTC.

J is TRBJ1-4 and V is TRBV29-1; D ambiguous. V was cut by 6 bases and J by 0 bases, with 11 bases left in between. CDR1 and CDR2 (germline): SQVTM, ANQGSEA. This CDR3 spans 14 amino acids. CDR3 sequence reads: CSVGTAATNEKLFF. Written as DNA, the CDR3 is TGCAGCGTCGGTACAGCTGCAACTAATGAAAAACTGTTTTTT. Drawing the rest from reference TRBV29-1 and TRBJ1-4, the complete variable domain is SAVISQKPSRDICQRGTSLTIQCQVDSQVTMMFWYRQQPGQSLTLIATANQGSEATYESGFVIDKFPISRPNLTFSTLTVSNMSPEDSSIYLCSVGTAATNEKLFFGSGTQLSVL.

This clone has only a few counts. This chain links TRBV9 with TRBJ1-1; 7 bases are a match to TRBD1. Germline-derived CDR1 and CDR2 are SGDLS and YYNGEE. CDR3 size: 15 residues. With 4 bases clipped from V and 1 base from J, the junction kept 7 bases outside the gene matches. CDR3 region: CASSRQTGSNTEAFF. The CDR3 DNA follows: TGTGCCAGCAGCCGCCAGACAGGGTCGAACACTGAAGCTTTCTTT.

CDR3 sequence: CASSPSVGVGNTIYF. DNA for the CDR3: TGCGCCAGCAGTCCCTCCGTCGGAGTTGGAAACACCATATATTTT. This sequence joins TRBV23-1 and TRBJ1-3, with D unclear. TRBV23-1 is identified as an open reading frame with a role that is uncertain. With 4 bases removed from V and 3 bases from J, the gap between germline ends came to 13 bases. The CDR3 has 15 amino acids.

The chain carries TRBV9 and TRBJ2-1; 8 bases agree with TRBD2. CDR1 SGDLS and CDR2 YYNGEE come from the germline V gene. This CDR3 region has 16 residues. V gave up 1 base and J gave up 7 bases; unmatched junction bases: 10. The CDR3 loop is CASSVLPAGEWNEQFF. The CDR3 bases are TGTGCCAGCAGCGTACTTCCAGCGGGGGAATGGAATGAGCAGTTCTTC.

This clone has just a few counts. The V and J genes are TRBV2 and TRBJ1-1; unclear D gene. In germline, CDR1 is SNHLY, CDR2 FYNNEI. With 1 base removed from V and 6 bases from J, the gap between germline ends came to 9 bases. This CDR3 region has 13 residues. CDR3 coding DNA: TGTGCCAGCAGTGAAGTGAGGGATTCTGAAGCTTTCTTT. Its translation is CASSEVRDSEAFF. Full variable domain (remainder filled in from reference TRBV2 and TRBJ1-1): EPEVTQTPSHQVTQMGQEVILRCVPISNHLYFYWYRQILGQKVEFLVSFYNNEISEKSEIFDDQFSVERPDGSNFTLKIRSTKLEDSAMYFCASSEVRDSEAFFGQGTRLTVV.

The chain carries TRBV10-3 and TRBJ1-3; no clear D. The V end was cut by 2 bases, the J end by 0 bases, with 8 bases between. This CDR3 contains 15 residues. The germline CDR1 and CDR2 sequences are ENHRY and SYGVKD. As DNA, the CDR3 is TGTGCCATCAGTGAGGGAGGTCGCTCTGGAAACACCATATATTTT. Translation: CAISEGGRSGNTIYF.

The chain links TRBV11-2 to TRBJ2-1, with 7 bases matching TRBD2. V trimming: 6 bases; J trimming: 3 bases; junction bases outside the gene matches: 5. CDR1 SGHAT and CDR2 FQNNGV come from the germline V gene. The CDR3 covers 14 residues. As DNA, the CDR3 is TGTGCCAGCAGGCTCCGCGGGGGCTACAATGAGCAGTTCTTC. This sequence encodes CASRLRGGYNEQFF.

The V call is TRBV7-8, the J call TRBJ2-5; 7 bases agree with TRBD1. The CDR3 runs 13 residues. Germline V lookup: CDR1 SGHVS, CDR2 FQNEAQ. The trim removed 4 bases at V and 2 bases at J, leaving 1 base unmatched. For the CDR3, the DNA is TGTGCCAGCAGCTCGGGACAGCAAGAGACCCAGTACTTC. It specifies CASSSGQQETQYF.

The rearrangement uses TRBV28 and TRBJ2-7; D perhaps matches TRBD1 (6 bases). Germline-derived CDR1 and CDR2 are MDHEN and SYDVKM. The CDR3 has 15 residues. Trimming stripped 7 bases from V and 3 bases from J, with 19 bases between. In nucleotides, the CDR3 is TGTGCCAGCATCTCCCCGGAGGCAGGGGACTACGAGCAGTACTTC. It is translated as CASISPEAGDYEQYF.

This chain uses TRBV5-8 with TRBJ2-2, with 7 bases matching TRBD2. CDR1 is SGHTS, CDR2 YDEGEE, per germline. The CDR3 has 15 residues. V lost 3 bases to trimming and J lost 6 bases; unmatched junction nucleotides: 8. Here the CDR3 reads CASSSSGVASGELFF. DNA for the CDR3: TGTGCCAGCAGCTCGAGCGGGGTTGCCTCCGGGGAGCTGTTTTTT.

The chain joins TRBV3-1 (or the pseudogene TRBV3-2) to TRBJ2-7; D is uncertain. This CDR3 is built from 12 residues. Looked up from germline, CDR1 is LGHDT and CDR2 is YNNKEL (reference sequence). V was cut by 2 bases and J by 8 bases, with 10 bases left in between. The CDR3 coding sequence is TGTGCCAGCAGCCAATCAGCGAATAAGCAGTACTTC. Its translation is CASSQSANKQYF.

The chain combines TRBV7-9 with TRBJ1-1; no clear D. From germline, CDR1 is SEHNR and CDR2 FQNEAQ (reference sequence). The CDR3 sequence is 18 residues long. V was shortened by 2 bases and J by 8 bases, with 27 bases between the two germline ends. The CDR3 region is CASSLRARSGSGHQEAFF. The CDR3 nucleotides are TGTGCCAGCAGCTTAAGGGCGAGGTCGGGCAGCGGCCACCAAGAAGCTTTCTTT.

This chain uses TRBV7-9 with TRBJ1-2; 7 bases fit TRBD1. The CDR3 length is 13 residues. V trimming: 0 bases; J trimming: 6 bases; junction bases outside the gene matches: 1. Germline V gene lookup returns CDR1 SEHNR and CDR2 FQNEAQ (reference sequence). In DNA, the CDR3 is TGTGCCAGCAGCTTAGCTACAGGGGATGGCTACACCTTC. This gives the protein CASSLATGDGYTF.

The chain recombines TRBV19 with TRBJ2-5; D is possibly TRBD2 (6 bases). Trimming took 8 bases from V and 4 from J, leaving 17 bases between them. The CDR3 spans 14 residues. Germline assignment: CDR1 LNHDA and CDR2 SQIVND (reference sequence). The CDR3 coding sequence is TGTGCCAGTGGAGGTGGGGGACTGGGAGAGACCCAGTACTTC. Protein product: CASGGGGLGETQYF.

The chain carries TRBV19 and TRBJ2-7; D is possibly TRBD1 (6 bases). V dropped 4 bases and J dropped 3 bases, with 16 bases sitting between them. CDR3 length equals 15 residues. The V gene's germline CDR1 is LNHDA and CDR2 SQIVND (reference sequence). The CDR3 sequence: CASSTGTRGSYEQYF. Here the CDR3 DNA reads TGTGCCAGTAGTACAGGGACCAGGGGTAGCTACGAGCAGTACTTC.

This chain joins TRBV19 and TRBJ1-2, with TRBD1 as a possible D gene (5 bases). The CDR3 has 15 amino acids. Germline CDR1 and CDR2: LNHDA and SQIVND (reference sequence). Between the trimmed V and J ends, which lost 5 bases and 4 bases, there was a span of 17 bases. The CDR3 loop is CASSPTGIPSYGYTF. In nucleotides, the CDR3 is TGTGCCAGTAGTCCTACAGGAATTCCTTCCTATGGCTACACCTTC.